The T cell receptor (beta chain) under discussion was sequenced for a study of blood T cells in healthy people across ages. Combining a sample-barcoded 5' primer with a J-beta primer mix, a second PCR ran for roughly 6 to 12 cycles. At least 2.5 million CDR3-containing paired-end reads were obtained per sample. TCRdb recomputed calls from the 5' RACE reads with MiXCR, one row per CDR3 protein. The sample has about 970,000 distinct CDR3 sequences, 51% seen once. Details on this clonotype: Its target is unknown.

The CDR3 sequence is 13 residues long. Per the germline V gene, CDR1 is SEHNR and CDR2 is FQNEAQ (reference sequence). Trimming removed 1 base at V and 13 bases at J, with 14 bases between. Whole-study results and caveats: Without sorted subsets, naive and antigen-experienced compartments could not be conclusively compared.

The receptor was derived from a woman between 55 and 75 years old in good health. This rearrangement joins TRBV7-9 to TRBJ2-1, with D possibly being TRBD2 (6 bases). The sample taken for sequencing was blood. The CDR3 loop is CASSLGRAGRQFF. DNA of the CDR3: TGTGCCAGCAGCTTAGGGAGGGCAGGGCGACAGTTCTTC.